This record looks at one T cell receptor (beta chain) sequence and its context. Its cognate antigen is unknown. This sample is part of a study of CD8+ T cells in alopecia areata. Looking at the study overall: Treated patients were given 5 to 10 mg oral tofacitinib twice daily. Study observations and caveats: Resident alphabeta T-cell populations of normal skin are likewise subject to sequencing in scalp samples. More clonal than normal scalp was lesional scalp, particularly alopecia totalis/universalis.

Treatment denoted: oral pan-JAK inhibitor, 5-10 mg twice daily. Sorting separated CD4+ and CD8+ T cells out of PBMCs. CDR3 length: 15 amino acids. Per germline, CDR1 ENHRY and CDR2 SYGVKD. V shed 4 bases, J shed 5 bases, and the junction held 8 bases outside the gene matches. TCR sequencing used cDNA made by reverse transcription of extracted RNA. Method: immunoSEQ multiplex PCR; TCRdb's copy keeps in-frame clones and lacks some. Of some 120,000 clones in the sample, around 60% were seen once. The rearrangement joins TRBV10-3 to TRBJ1-1, with 9 bases that match TRBD1. The receptor was derived from a human donor with alopecia areata. Source: CD4+ T cells sorted from blood, taken at week 4, from a patient treated with tofacitinib. CDR3 nucleotide sequence: TGTGCCATCAGTGTCCCGGGACAGGGCGTGACTGAAGCTTTCTTT. It is translated as CAISVPGQGVTEAFF.